The text below deals with one T cell receptor (beta chain). Its antigen is currently unknown. The sample is drawn from a study of PD-1 blockade in classical Hodgkin lymphoma. Here immunoSEQ multiplex PCR was the method, and the copy in TCRdb shows in-frame clones only, minus some. The sample lists about 150,000 clones; just under 80% were seen once. The study's findings and limits: Prior to therapy, complete responders displayed diversity much like that of newly diagnosed patients. At baseline, newly diagnosed patients reportedly showed less TCR diversity than healthy donors.

Each patient relapsed following autologous stem cell transplantation, and prior brentuximab vedotin exposure differed. V dropped 3 bases and J dropped 3; count of bases not matched to a gene: 8. Germline assignment: CDR1 SQVTM and CDR2 ANQGSEA. The CDR3 loop spans 14 amino acids. The chain has TRBV29-1 and TRBJ2-7, with 7 bases identical to TRBD1. Sequencing used peripheral blood mononuclear cells (PBMCs), obtained before the second cycle of nivolumab. The sequence came from a human donor with classical Hodgkin lymphoma. CDR3 DNA: TGCAGCGTTGACAGACAGGGTTCAAGCTACGAGCAGTACTTC. It yields the protein CSVDRQGSSYEQYF.